This T cell receptor (beta chain) was recovered during a study of CD8+CD57+ T cells in acquired aplastic anemia. Study in general: Sorted cells (CD4+ and CD8+) yielded DNA amounts that averaged approximately 3.1 ug. The study's findings and limits: In common between the patients and the controls were twenty-nine CD8+ CDR3 sequences. Controls and patients did not differ significantly in CD8+ Simpson's diversity.

Germline V gives CDR1 SEHNR, CDR2 FQNEAQ (reference sequence). Trimming removed 2 bases from V and 12 bases from J, with 17 bases in between. The length of the CDR3 is 15 residues. The template for TCR beta VDJ and CDR3 sequence profiling was genomic DNA. TCRdb re-called the reads through MiXCR, storing one row per CDR3 protein. The table lists about 260,000 distinct CDR3 sequences, approximately 80% of them singletons. Patients included in sequencing had previously demonstrated CD8+CD57+ cell expansion by flow cytometry. Severe acquired aplastic anemia affected all patients. About this clonotype: Its antigen is still unknown.

Sequenced sample: sorted CD4+, CD8+, or CD8+CD57+ T cells (not recorded which) from PBMCs. The origin of this receptor is a human donor with aplastic anemia. This chain joins TRBV7-9 and TRBJ1-6, with TRBD1 as a possible D gene (6 bases). The CDR3 nucleotides read TGTGCCAGCAGCTTACAGGACACAGGGCGGGTACCCCTCCACTTT. As protein: CASSLQDTGRVPLHF.